This entry features one T cell receptor beta chain sequence. Its antigen is still unknown. This clone may be a read error of a much larger clone one base away. CDR3 length: 13 residues. Germline V CDR1 and CDR2: MNHEY, SMNVEV (reference sequence). TCR beta libraries were built with iRepertoire HTBI primers and Arm-PCR of CDR3 regions. Original analysis: Identification of gene segments yielded 60 or so TRBV and more than eleven TRBJ across samples. TCRdb re-called the multiplex PCR reads with MiXCR, one entry per CDR3 protein. TCRdb's processing, not the authors', yielded these V and J calls. The sample has about 340,000 distinct CDR3 sequences, roughly 21% seen once; the top ten hold over 25%. The sample originates from a study of regulatory T cells in long-lasting Graves disease. Broader study findings: Persistent Graves' patients showed less TCR diversity than newly diagnosed patients showed.

Time point noted: persistent/refractory GD, antithyroid drugs over 5 years with positive TRAb. RNA isolated from PBMCs was used to make the TCR library. An endocrinology department in Xi'an, China, supplied the patients. This sequence was found in a female donor with Graves disease. V is TRBV27 and J is TRBJ1-1; the D gene is possibly TRBD1 (6 bases). The specimen comprised peripheral blood mononuclear cells (PBMCs), sampled when the disease was refractory, from a patient treated with antithyroid drugs. The CDR3 nucleotides read TGTGCCAGCAGTGCCGGACAGAACACTGAAGCTTCCTTT. Translating gives CASSAGQNTEASF.